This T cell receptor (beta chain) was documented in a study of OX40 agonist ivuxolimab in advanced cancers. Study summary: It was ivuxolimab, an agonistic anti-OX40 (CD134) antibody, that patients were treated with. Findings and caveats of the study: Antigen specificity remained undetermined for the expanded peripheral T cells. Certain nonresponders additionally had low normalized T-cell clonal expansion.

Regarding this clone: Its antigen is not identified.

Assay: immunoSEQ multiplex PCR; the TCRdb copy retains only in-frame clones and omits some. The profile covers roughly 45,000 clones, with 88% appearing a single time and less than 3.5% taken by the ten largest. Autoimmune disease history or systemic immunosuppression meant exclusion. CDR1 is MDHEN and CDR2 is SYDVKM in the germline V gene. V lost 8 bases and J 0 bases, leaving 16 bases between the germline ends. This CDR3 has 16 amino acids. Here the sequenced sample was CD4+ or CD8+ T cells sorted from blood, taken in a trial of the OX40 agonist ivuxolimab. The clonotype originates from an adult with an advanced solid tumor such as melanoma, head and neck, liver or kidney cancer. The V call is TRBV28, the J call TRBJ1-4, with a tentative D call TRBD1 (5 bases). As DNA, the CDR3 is TGTGCCAGCGGGGCACCCGGCGGCTCAACTAATGAAAAACTGTTTTTT. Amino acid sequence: CASGAPGGSTNEKLFF. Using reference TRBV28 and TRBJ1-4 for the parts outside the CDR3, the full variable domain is DVKVTQSSRYLVKRTGEKVFLECVQDMDHENMFWYRQDPGLGLRLIYFSYDVKMKEKGDIPEGYSVSREKKERFSLILESASTNQTSMYLCASGAPGGSTNEKLFFGSGTQLSVL.